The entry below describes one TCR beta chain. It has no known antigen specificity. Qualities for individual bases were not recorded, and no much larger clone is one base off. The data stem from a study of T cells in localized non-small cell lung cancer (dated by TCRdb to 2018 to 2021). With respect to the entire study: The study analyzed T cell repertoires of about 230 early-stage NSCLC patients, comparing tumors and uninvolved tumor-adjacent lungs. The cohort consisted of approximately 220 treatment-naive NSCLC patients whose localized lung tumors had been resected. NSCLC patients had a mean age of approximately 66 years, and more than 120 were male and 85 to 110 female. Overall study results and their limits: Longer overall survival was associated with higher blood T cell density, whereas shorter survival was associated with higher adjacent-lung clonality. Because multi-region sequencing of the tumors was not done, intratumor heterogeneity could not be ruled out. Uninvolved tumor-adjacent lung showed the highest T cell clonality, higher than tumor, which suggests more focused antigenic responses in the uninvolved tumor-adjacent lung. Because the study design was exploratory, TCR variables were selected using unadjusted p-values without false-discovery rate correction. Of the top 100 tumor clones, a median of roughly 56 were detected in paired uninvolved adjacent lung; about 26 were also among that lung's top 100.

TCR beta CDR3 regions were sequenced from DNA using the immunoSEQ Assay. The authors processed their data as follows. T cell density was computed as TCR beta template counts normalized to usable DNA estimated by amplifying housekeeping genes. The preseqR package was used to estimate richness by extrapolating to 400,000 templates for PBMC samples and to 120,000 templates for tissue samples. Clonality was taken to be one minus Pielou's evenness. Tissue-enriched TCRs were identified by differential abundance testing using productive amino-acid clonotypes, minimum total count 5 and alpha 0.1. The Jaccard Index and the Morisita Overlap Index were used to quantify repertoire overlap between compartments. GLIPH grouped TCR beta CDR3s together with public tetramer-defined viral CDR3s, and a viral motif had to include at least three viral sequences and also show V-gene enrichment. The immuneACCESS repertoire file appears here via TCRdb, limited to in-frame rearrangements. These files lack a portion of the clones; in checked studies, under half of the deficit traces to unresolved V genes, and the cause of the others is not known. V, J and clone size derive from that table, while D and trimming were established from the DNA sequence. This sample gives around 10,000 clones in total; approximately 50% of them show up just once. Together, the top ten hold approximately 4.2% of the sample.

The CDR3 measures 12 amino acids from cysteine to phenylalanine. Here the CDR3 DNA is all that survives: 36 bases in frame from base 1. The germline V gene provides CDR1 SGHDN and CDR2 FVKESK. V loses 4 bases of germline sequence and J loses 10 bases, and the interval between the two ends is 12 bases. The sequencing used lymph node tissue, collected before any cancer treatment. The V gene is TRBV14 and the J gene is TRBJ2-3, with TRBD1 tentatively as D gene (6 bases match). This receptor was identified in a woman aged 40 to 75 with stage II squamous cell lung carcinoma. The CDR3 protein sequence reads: CASSPWQGSQYF. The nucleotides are TGTGCCAGCAGCCCATGGCAGGGGTCGCAGTATTTT.